This T cell receptor beta chain was identified in a study of T cells after yellow fever vaccination. General study results and limits: Highly abundant clonotypes carried over from the bulk population could end up in FACS-sorted repertoires as contaminants. Weaker overall, the secondary response nonetheless peaked faster (day 5 versus 15). Clonotypes shared by both compartments, CD4 and CD8, made up a small share.

Each CDR3 protein gets one entry after TCRdb re-called the 5' RACE reads with MiXCR. Counted here are about 160,000 distinct CDR3 sequences, about 7% occurring once; the ten biggest clones make up 2.5%. In this sample, this clonotype turned up many times. Its antigen is still unknown. Sequences were derived from CD4+ T cells sorted from PBMCs, sampled 5 to 6 days after the first yellow fever vaccination. The clonotype comes from a man younger than 30 who received the YFV17D yellow fever vaccine.

The CDR3 DNA sequence: TGCGCCAGCAGTTCGGACCCCACAGATACGCAGTATTTT. Its translation: CASSSDPTDTQYF. The chain couples TRBV5-1 to TRBJ2-3; D gene uncertain. V was trimmed by 5 bases and J by 2 bases, leaving 9 bases between them. CDR1 and CDR2 from the germline V gene are SGHRS and YFSETQ. The CDR3 has 13 amino acids.